Listed below are T cell receptor beta chains from one sample, sequenced in a study of beta chain features in type 1 diabetes. The table came from immunoSEQ multiplex PCR; TCRdb's copy has only in-frame clones and leaves some out. Of 970,000 or so clones listed, 15% to 20% are singletons. Sequenced: naive CD4+ T cells from blood. The receptor set was obtained from a woman under 30 in good health. Each CDR3 is given with its conserved first and last residue. D genes are given only for firm matches.

TRBJ2-7 NA TRBV2 CASLSRGRVHLYEQYF
TRBJ2-3 TRBD2 TRBV25-1 CASSDLASGPSTDTQYF
TRBJ1-5 NA TRBV19 CASSHGTGSNQPQHF
TRBJ1-1 NA TRBV5-4 CASSQDTKNTEAFF
TRBJ2-5 TRBD2 TRBV2 CASSVGEGKTQYF
TRBJ1-2 NA TRBV7-9 CASNRPGREYGYTF
TRBJ1-2 TRBD1 TRBV19 CASSMGQGGGYTF
TRBJ1-4 NA TRBV2 CASSRDRTVPPDKLFF
TRBJ2-1 TRBD2 TRBV4-3 CASSQERNGLAGYNEQFF
TRBJ2-2 TRBD2 TRBV7-2 CASSLVGTSRTGELFF
TRBJ2-3 TRBD1 TRBV15 CATSKGQGTDTQYF
TRBJ2-1 NA TRBV9 CASSVQGGDEQFF
TRBJ2-3 NA TRBV18 CASSPFGSTDTQYF
TRBJ1-1 NA TRBV4-3 CASSAETFRPTEAFF
TRBJ2-5 TRBD2 TRBV6-6 CASSTSGRETQYF
TRBJ2-5 NA TRBV2 CASRTGPVETQYF
TRBJ1-2 TRBD1 TRBV25-1 CASSGGTGSYYGYTF
NA TRBD1 TRBV7-9 CASSLVHRGSYEQYF
TRBJ2-1 TRBD1 TRBV28 CASSPLDRAEYEQFF
TRBJ2-1 NA TRBV6-5 CASSYPGKRGNEQFF
TRBJ2-2 NA TRBV28 CASSSPGGHPNTGELFF
TRBJ1-4 TRBD1 TRBV7-9 CASSWTGQGREKLFF
TRBJ2-1 TRBD2 TRBV10-3 CAISGLAGRNEQFF
TRBJ2-5 TRBD2 TRBV28 CASSLWGSGGETQYF
TRBJ2-3 NA TRBV7-2 CASSLTASTDTQYF
TRBJ2-7 TRBD1 TRBV10-3 CAISDPSRADREIAYEQYF
TRBJ2-3 NA TRBV6-5 CASSLPGVDTQYF
TRBJ2-6 NA TRBV25-1 CASSVSGGANVLTF
TRBJ2-7 NA TRBV10-2 CASSESGGPNEQYF
TRBJ2-3 NA TRBV18 CASSPRDTQYF
TRBJ1-1 TRBD1 TRBV5-4 CASSRQGRNTEAFF
TRBJ2-2 NA TRBV7-2 CASSLGVANTGELFF
TRBJ2-7 NA TRBV6-9 CASSYFRGWAEQYF
TRBJ1-2 NA TRBV20-1 CSANYGYTF
TRBJ1-4 TRBD1 TRBV7-9 CASSRRDRGSEKLFF
TRBJ1-1 NA TRBV18 CASSPITMNTEAFF
TRBJ2-5 NA TRBV5-1 CASSLSAGTETQYF
TRBJ2-3 TRBD2 TRBV2 CASSSGGGRTDTQYF
TRBJ2-5 NA TRBV15 CATSRDLYQETQYF
TRBJ2-1 TRBD2 TRBV11-2 CASSRGLASSEQFF
TRBJ1-5 NA TRBV10-3 CAISPDDYRARQPQHF
TRBJ1-5 NA TRBV6-1 CASSGLDSYQPQHF
TRBJ2-6 NA TRBV7-9 CASSLGRANVLTF
TRBJ2-7 NA TRBV15 CATSRDHGLGLSYEQYF
TRBJ2-1 NA TRBV18 CASSPRRQENNEQFF
TRBJ1-1 NA TRBV4-3 CASSQDRRQGAFF
TRBJ2-7 TRBD2 TRBV7-2 CASSRSGRERSLLGFEQYF
TRBJ1-2 NA TRBV14 CASSQGAGASTF
TRBJ2-1 NA TRBV14 CASSRKLVAYNEQFF
TRBJ2-3 TRBD2 TRBV5-8 CASSFRGRSTDTQYF
TRBJ2-3 NA TRBV12-5 CASGVGQAITDTQYF
TRBJ2-1 TRBD2 TRBV11-2 CASSFRLAGSEQFF